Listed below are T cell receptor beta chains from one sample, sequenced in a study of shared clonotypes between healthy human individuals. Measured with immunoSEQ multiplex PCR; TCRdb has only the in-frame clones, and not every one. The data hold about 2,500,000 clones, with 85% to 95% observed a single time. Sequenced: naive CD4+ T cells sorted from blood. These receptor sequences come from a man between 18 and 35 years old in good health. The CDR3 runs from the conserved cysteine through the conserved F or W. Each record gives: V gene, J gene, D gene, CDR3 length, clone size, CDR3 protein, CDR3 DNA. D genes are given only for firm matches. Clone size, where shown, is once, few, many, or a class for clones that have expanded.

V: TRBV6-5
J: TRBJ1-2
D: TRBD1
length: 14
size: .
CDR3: CASSPYRGNYGYTF
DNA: TGTGCCAGCAGTCCTTACAGGGGAAACTATGGCTACACCTTC

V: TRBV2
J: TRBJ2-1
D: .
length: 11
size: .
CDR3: CASSRGNEQFF
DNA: TGTGCCAGCAGCAGAGGGAATGAGCAGTTCTTC

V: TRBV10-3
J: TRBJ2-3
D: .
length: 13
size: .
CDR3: CATLVSSTDTQYF
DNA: TGTGCCACCCTGGTTAGTAGCACAGATACGCAGTATTTT

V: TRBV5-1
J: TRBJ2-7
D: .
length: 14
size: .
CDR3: CASSSRTASYEQYF
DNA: TGCGCCAGCAGCTCGAGGACAGCTAGTTACGAGCAGTACTTC

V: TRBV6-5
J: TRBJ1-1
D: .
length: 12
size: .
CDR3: CASTDSYTEAFF
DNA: TGTGCCAGCACCGACAGTTACACTGAAGCTTTCTTT

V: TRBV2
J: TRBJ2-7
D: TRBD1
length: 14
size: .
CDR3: CATKSTQGAGEQYF
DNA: TGTGCCACCAAGAGCACGCAGGGGGCGGGGGAGCAGTACTTC

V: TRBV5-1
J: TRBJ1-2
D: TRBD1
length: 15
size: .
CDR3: CASSLGDSEHYGYTF
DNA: TGCGCCAGCAGCTTGGGGGACAGCGAACACTATGGCTACACCTTC

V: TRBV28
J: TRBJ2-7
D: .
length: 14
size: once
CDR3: CASSPPGPSYEQYF
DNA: TGTGCCAGCAGCCCCCCAGGCCCCAGCTACGAGCAGTACTTC

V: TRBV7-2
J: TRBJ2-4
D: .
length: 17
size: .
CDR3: CASSLVGLGLAKNIQYF
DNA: TGTGCCAGCAGCTTAGTCGGGTTGGGATTAGCCAAAAACATTCAGTACTTC

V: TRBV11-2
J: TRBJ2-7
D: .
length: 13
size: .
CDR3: CASSLSPAGEQYF
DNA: TGTGCCAGCAGCTTATCCCCTGCGGGCGAGCAGTACTTC

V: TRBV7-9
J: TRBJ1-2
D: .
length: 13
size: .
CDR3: CASSPDSLYGYTF
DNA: TGTGCCAGCAGCCCGGACAGTTTGTATGGCTACACCTTC

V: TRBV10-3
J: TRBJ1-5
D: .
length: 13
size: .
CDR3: CAISQGSNQPQHF
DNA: TGTGCCATCAGTCAAGGTAGCAATCAGCCCCAGCATTTT

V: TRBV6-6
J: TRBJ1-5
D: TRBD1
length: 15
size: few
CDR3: CASSPGTGVVQPQHF
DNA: TGTGCCAGCAGTCCCGGGACAGGGGTAGTGCAGCCCCAGCATTTT

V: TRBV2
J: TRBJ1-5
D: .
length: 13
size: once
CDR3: CASSGRGNQPQHF
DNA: TGTGCCAGCAGTGGCCGGGGTAATCAGCCCCAGCATTTT

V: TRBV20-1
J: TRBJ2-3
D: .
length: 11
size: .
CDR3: CSATGADTQYF
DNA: TGCAGTGCTACCGGGGCAGATACGCAGTATTTT

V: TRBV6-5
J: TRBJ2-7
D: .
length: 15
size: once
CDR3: CASSYSTGPTYEQYF
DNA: TGTGCCAGCAGTTACTCGACGGGTCCCACCTACGAGCAGTACTTC

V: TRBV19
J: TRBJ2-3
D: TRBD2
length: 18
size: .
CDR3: CASSPSRDYLQRADTQYF
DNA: TGTGCCAGTAGTCCCTCAAGGGACTACTTGCAAAGGGCAGATACGCAGTATTTT

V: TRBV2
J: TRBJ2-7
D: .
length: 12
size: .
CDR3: CASRAGAYEQYF
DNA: TGTGCCAGCAGGGCAGGGGCCTACGAGCAGTACTTC

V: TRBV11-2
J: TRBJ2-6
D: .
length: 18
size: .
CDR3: CASSLARGLVSGANVLTF
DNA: TGTGCCAGCAGCTTAGCCAGGGGACTTGTCTCTGGGGCCAACGTCCTGACTTTC

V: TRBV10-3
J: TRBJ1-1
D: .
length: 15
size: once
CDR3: CAISAVSTSNTEAFF
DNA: TGTGCCATCAGTGCAGTATCCACCTCGAACACTGAAGCTTTCTTT

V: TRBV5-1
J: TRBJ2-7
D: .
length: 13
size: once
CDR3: CASSFGDTYEQYF
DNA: TGCGCCAGCAGCTTTGGGGATACCTACGAGCAGTACTTC

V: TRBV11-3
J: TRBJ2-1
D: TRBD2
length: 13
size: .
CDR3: CASSGLAHNEQFF
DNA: TGTGCCAGCAGCGGACTAGCCCACAATGAGCAGTTCTTC

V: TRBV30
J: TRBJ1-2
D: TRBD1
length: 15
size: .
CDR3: CAWSVGRTGSKGYTF
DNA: TGTGCCTGGAGTGTAGGGAGGACAGGGTCAAAAGGCTACACCTTC

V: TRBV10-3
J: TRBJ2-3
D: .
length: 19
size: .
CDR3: CAISEQLGSNTGERDTQYF
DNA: TGTGCCATCAGTGAGCAGTTAGGGTCTAATACGGGAGAACGGGATACGCAGTATTTT

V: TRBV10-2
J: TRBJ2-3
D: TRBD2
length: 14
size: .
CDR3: CASTLAGGADTQYF
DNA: TGCGCCAGCACTTTAGCGGGAGGCGCAGATACGCAGTATTTT

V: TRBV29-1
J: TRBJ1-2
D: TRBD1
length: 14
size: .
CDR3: CSVARDRGDYGYTF
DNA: TGCAGCGTTGCCCGGGACAGGGGGGACTATGGCTACACCTTC

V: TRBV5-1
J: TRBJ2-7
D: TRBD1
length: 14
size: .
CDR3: CASKLTTGTEEQYF
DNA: TGCGCCAGCAAATTAACGACAGGGACGGAAGAGCAGTACTTC

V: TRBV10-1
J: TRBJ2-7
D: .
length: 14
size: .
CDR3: CASSESAQAYEQYF
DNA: TGCGCCAGCAGTGAGTCGGCACAAGCCTACGAGCAGTACTTC

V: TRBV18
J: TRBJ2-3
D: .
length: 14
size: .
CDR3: CASSPGDSTDTQYF
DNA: TGTGCCAGCTCACCGGGGGATAGCACAGATACGCAGTATTTT

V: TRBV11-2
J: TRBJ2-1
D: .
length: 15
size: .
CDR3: CASSASLSSVNEQFF
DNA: TGTGCCAGCAGCGCCTCTCTATCATCAGTCAATGAGCAGTTCTTC

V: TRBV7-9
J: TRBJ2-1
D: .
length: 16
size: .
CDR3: CASSWGPDGEYNEQFF
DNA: TGTGCCAGCAGCTGGGGGCCGGACGGAGAGTACAATGAGCAGTTCTTC

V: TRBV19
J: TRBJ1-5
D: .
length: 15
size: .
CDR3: CASRIQGISNQPQHF
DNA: TGTGCCAGTAGGATACAGGGTATTAGCAATCAGCCCCAGCATTTT

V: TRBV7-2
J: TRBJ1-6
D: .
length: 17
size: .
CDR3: CASTYRWAPRENSPLHF
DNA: TGTGCCAGCACCTACCGCTGGGCCCCGAGGGAGAATTCACCCCTCCACTTT

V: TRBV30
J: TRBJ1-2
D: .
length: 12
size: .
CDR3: CAWSEQGYGYTF
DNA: TGTGCCTGGAGCGAACAGGGATATGGCTACACCTTC

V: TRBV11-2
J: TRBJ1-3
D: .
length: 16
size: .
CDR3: CASSFSPLLSGNTIYF
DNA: TGTGCCAGCAGCTTCTCGCCGTTGCTCTCTGGAAACACCATATATTTT

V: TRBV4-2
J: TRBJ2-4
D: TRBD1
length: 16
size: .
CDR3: CASSKGDSLAKNIQYF
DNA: TGTGCCAGCAGCAAAGGGGACAGTCTAGCCAAAAACATTCAGTACTTC

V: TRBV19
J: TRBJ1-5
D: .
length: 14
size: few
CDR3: CASSIEGYNQPQHF
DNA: TGTGCCAGTAGTATTGAAGGGTACAATCAGCCCCAGCATTTT

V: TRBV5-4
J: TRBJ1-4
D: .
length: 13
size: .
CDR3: CASSLPGLEKLFF
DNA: TGTGCCAGCAGCTTGCCAGGTTTGGAAAAACTGTTTTTT

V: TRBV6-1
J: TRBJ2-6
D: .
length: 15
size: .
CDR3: CASSSRDSGANVLTF
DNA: TGTGCCAGCAGTAGCCGGGATTCTGGGGCCAACGTCCTGACTTTC

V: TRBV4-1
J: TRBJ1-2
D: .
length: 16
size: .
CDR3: CASSQVTFRDSYGYTF
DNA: TGCGCCAGCAGCCAAGTTACTTTCCGGGATTCCTATGGCTACACCTTC

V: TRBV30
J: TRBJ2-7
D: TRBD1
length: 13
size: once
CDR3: CAWSRGQTYEQYF
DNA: TGTGCCTGGAGCAGGGGACAGACCTACGAGCAGTACTTC

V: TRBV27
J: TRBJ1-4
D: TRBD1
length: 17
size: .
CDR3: CASSPLPLIGGREKLFF
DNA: TGTGCCAGCAGCCCATTACCCCTGATAGGGGGCAGGGAAAAACTGTTTTTT